This TCR beta chain was recorded in a study of T cells after yellow fever vaccination. Study information: Low-cell-number fractions underwent preparation using SMART-Seq v4 Ultra Low Input.

Regarding the study as a whole: Of the clonotypes, a small share occurred in both CD4 and CD8 compartments. It was a weaker secondary response, yet one that peaked faster, at day 5 versus 15. Most clones from primary vaccination were detected again post-booster (just over 95% CD4, 88% CD8).

This clonotype was recorded many times. Its antigen is still unknown. Each CDR3 protein gets one entry after TCRdb re-called the 5' RACE reads with MiXCR. The table includes tens of thousands of distinct CDR3 sequences, less than 8.5% detected once. The CDR3 consists of 13 residues. The germline V gene has CDR1 SQVTM and CDR2 ANQGSEA. V lost 5 bases to trimming and J lost 2 bases, with 13 bases between them. This sequence originates from a young man who received the YFV17D yellow fever vaccine. V is TRBV29-1 and J is TRBJ2-7; possible D gene TRBD2, 6 bases. The sequenced sample was CD8+ T cells sorted from PBMCs, obtained 15 days after the yellow fever booster vaccination. The CDR3 protein is CSVRGEDAYEQYF. CDR3 in DNA: TGCAGCGTTCGAGGGGAGGACGCCTACGAGCAGTACTTC.